This T cell receptor (beta chain) was identified during a study of blood T cell repertoires in COVID-19. This clone has only a few counts. The junction had 0 bases not matched to a gene; V was cut back by 0 bases and J by 8 bases. The CDR3 sequence is 12 residues long. CDR1 and CDR2 from the germline V gene are SGHRS and YFSETQ. Measured with immunoSEQ multiplex PCR; TCRdb has only the in-frame clones, and not every one. This sample has more than 55,000 clones, with just over 85% found just once. The chain links TRBV5-1 to TRBJ1-1; 8 nucleotides align to TRBD1. This sequence originates from a woman older than 75 with acute or convalescent COVID-19. Sequencing input: peripheral blood. The CDR3 sequence is CASSLGDREAFF. CDR3 in DNA: TGCGCCAGCAGCTTGGGGGACAGGGAAGCTTTCTTT.